This passage covers 21 T cell receptor beta chains from one sample sequenced in a study of T-cell memory formation after mild COVID-19. TCRdb independently ran MiXCR on the 5' RACE reads; one entry per CDR3 protein. The sample includes approximately 560,000 distinct CDR3 sequences, around 16% of them seen just once. Sequencing was performed on PBMCs or a T cell subset sorted from them (not recorded which). The source is an adult woman who had mild COVID-19 (a few samples of this study predate the infection). Cell type and time point are not known.

The CDR3: CASSSEGLAGYNEQFF. Here the CDR3 DNA reads TGTGCCAGCAGCTCCGAGGGGCTAGCGGGCTACAATGAGCAGTTCTTC. The gene calls are TRBV7-6 and TRBJ2-1, with 8 bases fitting TRBD2. The CDR3 runs to 16 residues. The V segment lost 4 bases and the J segment 3 bases; nucleotides outside the gene matches: 8. Germline-derived CDR1 and CDR2 are SGHVS and FNYEAQ.

The chain carries TRBV7-2 and TRBJ1-6; D possibly corresponds to TRBD1 (6 bases). Germline loops: CDR1 SGHTA, CDR2 FQGNSA. V lost 5 bases, J lost 7 bases, and 12 bases lay in between. The CDR3 has 14 amino acids. The CDR3 is CASSLYRANSPLHF. In nucleotides, the CDR3 is TGTGCCAGCAGCCTATACAGGGCGAATTCACCCCTCCACTTT.

This clonotype has at least ten counts. This sequence joins TRBV3-1 and TRBJ1-1; D perhaps matches TRBD1 (5 bases). This CDR3 has 14 amino acids. Germline lookup yields CDR1 LGHDT and CDR2 YNNKEL (reference sequence). With 4 bases removed from V and 4 bases from J, the gap between germline ends came to 13 bases. The CDR3 DNA reads as TGTGCCAGCAGCCCGTCAGGGCCTCCCACTGAAGCTTTCTTT. It translates to CASSPSGPPTEAFF.

This clonotype was picked up a small number of times. The V gene is TRBV20-1, the J gene TRBJ2-5; TRBD2 aligns across 11 bases. Trimming at V came to 0 bases and at J to 5 bases, leaving 8 bases not matched to a gene. The germline V gene has CDR1 DFQATT and CDR2 SNEGSKA (reference sequence). The CDR3 loop spans 16 amino acids. The CDR3 sequence is CSARDSASGGWETQYF. The CDR3 nucleotides are TGCAGTGCTAGAGATTCAGCTAGCGGGGGGTGGGAGACCCAGTACTTC.

This clonotype was counted ten times or more. The chain employs TRBV6-6 and TRBJ2-1; no definite D call. The CDR3 totals 12 residues. CDR1 is MNHNY, CDR2 SVGAGI, per germline (reference sequence). Trimming took 2 bases from V and 11 from J, leaving 10 bases between them. CDR3 DNA sequence: TGTGCCAGCAGTTACGAGTGGGCTCAGCAGTTCTTC. Protein: CASSYEWAQQFF.

This clonotype was counted between two and nine times. V is TRBV25-1 and J is TRBJ1-1; D might be TRBD1 (6 bases). Germline values: CDR1 MGHDK, CDR2 SYGVNS. The CDR3 loop spans 13 amino acids. The V end lost 8 bases, the J end lost 6 bases, and 16 bases lay between the germline ends. The CDR3 region has the DNA TGTGCCAGCGGAAGCACAGGGACCGCTGAAGCTTTCTTT. It yields the protein CASGSTGTAEAFF.

This chain joins TRBV30 and TRBJ2-7, with 8 nucleotides matching TRBD2. The CDR3 sequence is 13 residues long. With 3 bases clipped from V and 4 bases from J, the junction kept 5 bases outside the gene matches. The V gene's germline CDR1 is GTSNPN and CDR2 SVGIG (reference sequence). In DNA form, the CDR3 reads TGTGCCTGGAGCGCCGGGACTAGGTACGAGCAGTACTTC. This sequence encodes CAWSAGTRYEQYF.

V and J are TRBV19 and TRBJ1-1; perhaps TRBD1 as D (6 bases). The V gene's germline CDR1 is LNHDA and CDR2 SQIVND (reference sequence). The CDR3 runs to 14 residues. Deletions cut 5 bases from V and 5 bases from J, with 15 bases between. The CDR3 here is CASSEDRGGTEAFF. In DNA, the CDR3 is TGTGCCAGTAGTGAAGATAGAGGGGGGACTGAAGCTTTCTTT.

The rearrangement uses TRBV7-8 and TRBJ1-3, with TRBD1 as a possible D gene (6 bases). Trimming left V 4 bases short and J 0 bases short, with 13 bases between. In germline, CDR1 is SGHVS, CDR2 FQNEAQ. The CDR3 sequence is 16 residues long. CDR3 sequence reads: CASSSRQESSGNTIYF. CDR3 DNA: TGTGCCAGCAGCTCTAGACAGGAGAGCTCTGGAAACACCATATATTTT.

The rearrangement joins TRBV6-2 or TRBV6-3 to TRBJ1-1; D possibly corresponds to TRBD1 (5 bases). V lost 7 bases and J lost 5, with 20 bases in between. Germline CDR1 is MNHEY and CDR2 is SVGEGT. This CDR3 is 15 amino acids long. The CDR3, as DNA: TGTGCCAGCATCCTTGGGGGTTTGGTTGGAACTGAAGCTTTCTTT. Translation: CASILGGLVGTEAFF.

This clonotype was seen a handful of times. The J gene is TRBJ1-6, the V gene TRBV6-5, with D tentatively TRBD1 (5 bases). V was clipped by 0 bases and J by 8 bases, with 17 bases between them. In germline, CDR1 is MNHEY, CDR2 SVGAGI. This CDR3 is 17 amino acids long. The CDR3 DNA follows: TGTGCCAGCAGTTACTCGAAACCGGCAGGGCTGGATTCACCCCTCCACTTT. Its protein is CASSYSKPAGLDSPLHF.

A few counts support this clonotype. The genes are TRBV11-2 and TRBJ2-2, with D maybe TRBD2 (6 bases). This CDR3 contains 15 residues. The V gene lost 1 base and the J gene lost 9 bases, with 15 bases spanning the gap. Germline lookup yields CDR1 SGHAT and CDR2 FQNNGV. The CDR3 bases are TGTGCCAGCAGCTTAGGATTTCTAGCGACCCGGGAGCTGTTTTTT. Its translation is CASSLGFLATRELFF.

In this sample, this clonotype turned up a few times. A much larger clone lies a single base off, so this may be a read error. The chain joins TRBV6-4 to TRBJ2-2; perhaps TRBD1 as D (5 bases). Trimming removed 2 bases at V and 4 bases at J, with 5 bases between. The CDR3 spans 13 residues. Germline V gives CDR1 MRHNA, CDR2 SNTAGT. The CDR3 DNA follows: TGTGCCAGCAGTGACAGGGGCACCGGGGAGCTGTTTTTT. Translation gives CASSDRGTGELFF.

The chain is built from TRBV18 and TRBJ1-1; no definite D call. The germline V gene encodes CDR1 KGHSH and CDR2 LQKENI. V was shortened by 1 base and J by 2 bases, with 8 bases between the two germline ends. This CDR3 spans 14 amino acids. Written as DNA, the CDR3 is TGTGCCAGCTCACCACAAGACCTAAACACTGAAGCTTTCTTT. Translated, it gives CASSPQDLNTEAFF. Drawing the rest from reference TRBV18 and TRBJ1-1, the complete variable domain is NAGVMQNPRHLVRRRGQEARLRCSPMKGHSHVYWYRQLPEEGLKFMVYLQKENIIDESGMPKERFSAEFPKEGPSILRIQQVVRGDSAAYFCASSPQDLNTEAFFGQGTRLTVV.

The V call is TRBV7-9, the J call TRBJ2-2, with D perhaps matching TRBD1 (6 bases). CDR1 is SEHNR, CDR2 FQNEAQ, per germline (reference sequence). V lost 4 bases and J lost 6, with 15 bases in between. The CDR3 consists of 15 residues. The DNA of the CDR3 is TGTGCCAGCAGCTCGACCGGGACATCTCCCGGGGAGCTGTTTTTT. It is translated as CASSSTGTSPGELFF.

This clonotype was detected a few times. CDR3 sequence: CASSQVQGTTTDTQYF. Written as DNA, the CDR3 is TGTGCCAGCAGCCAAGTTCAGGGGACAACCACAGATACGCAGTATTTT. V is TRBV14 and J is TRBJ2-3; tentatively, D is TRBD1 (6 bases). V was clipped by 1 base and J by 2 bases, with 13 bases between them. The length of the CDR3 is 16 residues. Germline V gives CDR1 SGHDN, CDR2 FVKESK.

This clonotype has a handful of counts. This chain joins TRBV23-1 and TRBJ2-1, with D perhaps TRBD2 (7 bases). Being an ORF, TRBV23-1 has a function that is uncertain. The germline V and J ends were trimmed by 0 bases and 7 bases, with 16 bases remaining between them. The CDR3 length is 16 residues. The chain's CDR3 is CASSQSAEGEGNEQFF. The CDR3 coding sequence is TGCGCCAGCAGTCAATCGGCAGAGGGGGAGGGTAATGAGCAGTTCTTC.

In this sample, this clonotype turned up a few times. The chain employs TRBV6-6 and TRBJ2-3; no firm D call. Deletions cut 6 bases from V and 4 bases from J, with 8 bases between. There are 12 residues in the CDR3. CDR1 is MNHNY, CDR2 SVGAGI, per germline (reference sequence). As DNA, the CDR3 is TGTGCCAGCAGCCGACTCCCAGATACGCAGTATTTT. Translated: CASSRLPDTQYF.

The chain couples TRBV20-1 to TRBJ2-1, with 7 bases aligning to TRBD1. Looked up from germline, CDR1 is DFQATT and CDR2 is SNEGSKA (reference sequence). CDR3 size: 16 residues. With V trimmed by 4 bases and J by 0 bases, 9 bases remained unmatched. CDR3 sequence: CSATSGTAFSYNEQFF. The CDR3 nucleotides read TGCAGTGCTACTTCCGGGACAGCCTTCTCCTACAATGAGCAGTTCTTC.

V gene TRBV12-3 or TRBV12-4 combines with J gene TRBJ2-3; D is ambiguous. V lost 3 bases to trimming and J lost 1 base, with 8 bases between them. The CDR3 runs 14 residues. This chain's CDR3 is CASSFRRGTDTQYF. The CDR3 region has the DNA TGTGCCAGCAGTTTTAGAAGGGGCACAGATACGCAGTATTTT.

This clonotype came up a few times. The chain links TRBV20-1 to TRBJ2-1; possible D gene TRBD2, 6 bases. The CDR3 totals 14 residues. Germline V gives CDR1 DFQATT, CDR2 SNEGSKA (reference sequence). V gave up 0 bases and J gave up 8 bases, with 14 bases separating them. This CDR3 is CSARDPTRWDEQFF. The DNA of the CDR3 is TGCAGTGCTAGAGACCCGACTAGGTGGGATGAGCAGTTCTTC.